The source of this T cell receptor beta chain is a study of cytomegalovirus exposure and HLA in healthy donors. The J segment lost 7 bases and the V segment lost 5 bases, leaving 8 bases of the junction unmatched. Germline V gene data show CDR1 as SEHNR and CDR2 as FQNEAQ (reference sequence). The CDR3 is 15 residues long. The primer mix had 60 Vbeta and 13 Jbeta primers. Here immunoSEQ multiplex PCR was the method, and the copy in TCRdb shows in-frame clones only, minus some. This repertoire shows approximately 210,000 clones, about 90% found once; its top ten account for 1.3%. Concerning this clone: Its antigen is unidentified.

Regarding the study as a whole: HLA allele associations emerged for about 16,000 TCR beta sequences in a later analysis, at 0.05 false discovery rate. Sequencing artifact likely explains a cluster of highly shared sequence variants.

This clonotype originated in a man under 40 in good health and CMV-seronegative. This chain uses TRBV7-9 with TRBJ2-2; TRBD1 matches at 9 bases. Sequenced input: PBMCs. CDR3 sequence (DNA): TGTGCCAGCAGCCCGCGGACAGGGGTGGTCGGGGAGCTGTTTTTT. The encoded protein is CASSPRTGVVGELFF. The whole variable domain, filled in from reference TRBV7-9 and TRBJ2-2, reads DTGVSQNPRHKITKRGQNVTFRCDPISEHNRLYWYRQTLGQGPEFLTYFQNEAQLEKSRLLSDRFSAERPKGSFSTLEIQRTEQGDSAMYLCASSPRTGVVGELFFGEGSRLTVL.